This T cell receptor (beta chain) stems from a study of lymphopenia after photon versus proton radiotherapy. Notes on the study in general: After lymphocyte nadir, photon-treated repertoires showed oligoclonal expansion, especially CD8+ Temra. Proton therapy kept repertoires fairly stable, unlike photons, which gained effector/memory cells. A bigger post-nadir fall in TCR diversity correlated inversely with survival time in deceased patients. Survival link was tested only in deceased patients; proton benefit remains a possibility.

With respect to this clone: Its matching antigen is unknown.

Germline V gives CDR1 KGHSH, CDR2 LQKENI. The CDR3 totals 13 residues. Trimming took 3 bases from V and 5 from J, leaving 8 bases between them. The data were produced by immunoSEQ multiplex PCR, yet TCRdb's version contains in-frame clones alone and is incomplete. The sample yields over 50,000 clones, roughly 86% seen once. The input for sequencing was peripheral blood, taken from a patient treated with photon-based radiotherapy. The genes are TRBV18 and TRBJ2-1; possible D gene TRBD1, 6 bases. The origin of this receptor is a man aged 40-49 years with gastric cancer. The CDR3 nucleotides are TGTGCCAGCTCACCCGGACAGAACAATGAGCAGTTCTTC. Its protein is CASSPGQNNEQFF.